One sample yielded the 2 T cell receptor beta chains listed below, sequenced in a study of T-cell memory formation after mild COVID-19. TCRdb fed the 5' RACE reads into MiXCR, producing one record per CDR3 protein. The sample yields 45,000 to 55,000 distinct CDR3 sequences, around 10% seen once. What was sequenced was PBMCs or a T cell subset sorted from them (not recorded which). Receptor source: an adult woman who had mild COVID-19 (a few samples of this study predate the infection). Cell type and time point are not known.

The V and J genes are TRBV18 and TRBJ2-5, with D possibly TRBD1 on 5 matching bases. Germline CDR1 KGHSH, CDR2 LQKENI. The CDR3 totals 14 residues. Trimming took off 8 bases at V and 0 bases at J, with 13 bases between the two ends. CDR3 nucleotide sequence: TGTGCCAGCACCGAATTCAGGGACCAAGAGACCCAGTACTTC. Translating it yields CASTEFRDQETQYF. Together with reference TRBV18 and TRBJ2-5, the CDR3 gives the full variable domain: NAGVMQNPRHLVRRRGQEARLRCSPMKGHSHVYWYRQLPEEGLKFMVYLQKENIIDESGMPKERFSAEFPKEGPSILRIQQVVRGDSAAYFCASTEFRDQETQYFGPGTRLLVL.

This clonotype has at least ten counts. The chain carries TRBV4-1 and TRBJ2-3; TRBD2 agrees at 7 bases. V lost 6 bases, J lost 1 base, and 7 bases stayed unmatched. CDR1 MGHRA and CDR2 YSYEKL come from the germline V gene. The CDR3 consists of 15 residues. CDR3 DNA: TGCGCCAGCAGTCAGGGAGGGTGGCGCACAGATACGCAGTATTTT. Its protein product is CASSQGGWRTDTQYF.